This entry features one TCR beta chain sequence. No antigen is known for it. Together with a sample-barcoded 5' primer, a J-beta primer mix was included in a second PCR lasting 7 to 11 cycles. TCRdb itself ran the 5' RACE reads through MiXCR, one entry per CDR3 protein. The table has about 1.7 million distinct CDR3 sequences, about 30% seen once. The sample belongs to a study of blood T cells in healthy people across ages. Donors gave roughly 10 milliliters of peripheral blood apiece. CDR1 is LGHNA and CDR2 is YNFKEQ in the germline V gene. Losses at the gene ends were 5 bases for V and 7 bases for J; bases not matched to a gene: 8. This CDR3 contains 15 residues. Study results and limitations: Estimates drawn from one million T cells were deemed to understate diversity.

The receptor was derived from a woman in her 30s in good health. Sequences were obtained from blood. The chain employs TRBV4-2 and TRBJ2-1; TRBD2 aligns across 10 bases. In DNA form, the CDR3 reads TGTGCCAGCAGCGAGTGGACTAGCGGTCAGAATGAGCAGTTCTTC. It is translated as CASSEWTSGQNEQFF.